This T cell receptor beta chain originates from a study of graft-versus-host responses after intestinal transplantation. On the study more broadly: Multivisceral, liver-intestinal, or isolated intestinal transplants were received by the recipients. Each recipient received anti-thymocyte globulin induction, then tacrolimus and steroids for around 3 years.

Study-wide points: Early post-transplant HvG declines were associated with peak circulating GvH clone levels. Ileal or blood samples showed some GvH clones first, and such clones were also found in recipient marrow.

This table comes from immunoSEQ multiplex PCR, and its TCRdb copy is limited to in-frame clones, with some not included. Among 95,000 to 110,000 clones listed, roughly 93% were seen once. As concerns this clone: The antigen is undetermined.

The source is a human donor who received an intestinal transplant. The sample was unstimulated CD8+ T cells sorted from spleen or lymph node cells, taken before intestinal transplant.

CDR3 coding DNA: TGTGCCAGCAGTTTACAGGGGCCTTCCTACGAGCAGTACTTC. As protein: CASSLQGPSYEQYF. The chain joins TRBV27 to TRBJ2-7, with D possibly being TRBD1 (6 bases). The germline V and J ends were trimmed by 2 bases and 1 base, with 9 bases remaining between them. CDR1 MNHEY and CDR2 SMNVEV come from the germline V gene (reference sequence). CDR3 length: 14 residues.